This T cell receptor (beta chain) was obtained from a study of graft-versus-host responses after intestinal transplantation. Study information: Recipients had multivisceral, liver-intestinal, or isolated intestinal transplants.

Trimming cost V 3 bases and J 10 bases, with 21 bases left between them. The germline V gene has CDR1 LNHNV and CDR2 YYDKDF (reference sequence). CDR3 length equals 16 residues. Some clones are missing from TCRdb's copy, which holds only in-frame ones; the method was immunoSEQ multiplex PCR. The data contain roughly 100,000 clones, 93% of them singletons. Details on this clone: Its antigen is not identified.

Study-wide points: Association was observed between peak circulating GvH clone levels and early post-transplant HvG declines. Recipient bone marrow held GvH clones, some seen earlier in ileum or blood.

The TCR originated in a human donor who received an intestinal transplant. Sample: unstimulated CD8+ T cells sorted from spleen or lymph node cells, taken before intestinal transplant. V and J are TRBV15 and TRBJ1-4; D not resolved. The CDR3 spells CATSSALGIVYGKLFF. The CDR3 nucleotides read TGTGCCACCAGCAGCGCATTGGGAATCGTCTATGGAAAACTGTTTTTT. Together with reference TRBV15 and TRBJ1-4, the CDR3 gives the full variable domain: DAMVIQNPRYQVTQFGKPVTLSCSQTLNHNVMYWYQQKSSQAPKLLFHYYDKDFNNEADTPDNFQSRRPNTSFCFLDIRSPGLGDTAMYLCATSSALGIVYGKLFFGSGTQLSVL.